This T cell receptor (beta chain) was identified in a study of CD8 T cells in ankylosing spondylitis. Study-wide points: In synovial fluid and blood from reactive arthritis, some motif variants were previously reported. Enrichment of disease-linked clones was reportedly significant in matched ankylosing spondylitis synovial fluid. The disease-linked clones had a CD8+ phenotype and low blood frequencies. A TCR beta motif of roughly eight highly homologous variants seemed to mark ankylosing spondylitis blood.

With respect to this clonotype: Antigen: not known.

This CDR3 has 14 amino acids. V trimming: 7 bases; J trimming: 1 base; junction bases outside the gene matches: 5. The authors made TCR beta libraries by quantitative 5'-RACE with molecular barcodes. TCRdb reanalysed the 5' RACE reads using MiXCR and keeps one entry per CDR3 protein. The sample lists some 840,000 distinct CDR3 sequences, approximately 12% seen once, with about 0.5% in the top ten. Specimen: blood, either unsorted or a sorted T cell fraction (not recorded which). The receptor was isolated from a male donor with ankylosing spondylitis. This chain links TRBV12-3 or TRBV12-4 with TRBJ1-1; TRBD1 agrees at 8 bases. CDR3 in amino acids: CASKSTGGNTEAFF. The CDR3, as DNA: TGTGCCAGCAAGTCAACAGGGGGGAACACTGAAGCTTTCTTT.